The 27 T cell receptor beta chains listed next were all sequenced from one sample in a study of blood T cell repertoires in COVID-19. Here immunoSEQ multiplex PCR was the method, and the copy in TCRdb shows in-frame clones only, minus some. Of a few hundred thousand clones listed, 85% to 90% were seen once; the top ten hold roughly 1.1%. The material sequenced was PBMCs or T cells enriched from blood (not recorded which). Receptors were obtained from a man aged 25-40 years who had recovered from COVID-19.

V is TRBV27 and J is TRBJ2-7; TRBD2 might be the D (5 bases). CDR1 is MNHEY and CDR2 is SMNVEV in the germline V gene (reference sequence). The ends were cut back, 5 bases at V and 2 bases at J, with 10 bases in the middle. The CDR3 has 13 amino acids. This CDR3 is CASSLGVTYEQYF. CDR3 nucleotide sequence: TGTGCCAGCAGTCTCGGGGTTACCTACGAGCAGTACTTC.

The chain joins TRBV5-1 to TRBJ1-2; D is uncertain. CDR1 and CDR2 (germline): SGHRS, YFSETQ. Trimming removed 4 bases from V and 4 bases from J, with 14 bases in between. CDR3 length: 14 residues. The DNA for the CDR3 is TGCGCCAGCAGCCCGGAAGGCACGGGCTATGGCTACACCTTC. This sequence encodes CASSPEGTGYGYTF.

The chain combines TRBV29-1 with TRBJ1-4, with a possible D match to TRBD1 (6 bases). Trimming removed 7 bases at V and 13 bases at J, with 22 bases between. The CDR3 covers 13 residues. Germline CDR1 SQVTM, CDR2 ANQGSEA. CDR3 sequence: CSALGTSVGGLFF. CDR3 nucleotides: TGCAGCGCTCTCGGGACAAGCGTTGGGGGACTGTTTTTT.

The rearrangement uses TRBV5-8 and TRBJ2-2; 12 bases fit TRBD1. With V trimmed by 8 bases and J by 7 bases, 3 bases remained unmatched. Germline V gene data show CDR1 as SGHTS and CDR2 as YDEGEE. There are 13 residues in the CDR3. The CDR3, as DNA: TGTGCCAGTCGGGACAGGGGGCTCGGGGAGCTGTTTTTT. Encoded protein: CASRDRGLGELFF.

The rearrangement links TRBV7-3 to TRBJ1-1; D remains unclear. The germline V gene has CDR1 SGHTA and CDR2 FQGTGA. The CDR3 spans 14 residues. V lost 2 bases and J 1 base, leaving 8 bases between the germline ends. The DNA for the CDR3 is TGTGCCAGCAGCTTATCGGAGGCGAACACTGAAGCTTTCTTT. It is translated as CASSLSEANTEAFF.

The V and J genes are TRBV3-1 (or the pseudogene TRBV3-2) and TRBJ2-3; 12 bases align to TRBD2. Trimming removed 1 base from V and 7 bases from J; junction bases left unmatched: 15. Germline V lookup: CDR1 LGHDT, CDR2 YNNKEL (reference sequence). This CDR3 spans 19 amino acids. The CDR3 bases are TGTGCCAGCAGCCAAGGGACTAGCGGGAAACGCCTTCAAGGGAATACGCAGTATTTT. Its translation is CASSQGTSGKRLQGNTQYF.

This rearrangement joins TRBV30 to TRBJ1-6; a possible D gene is TRBD1 (5 bases). The CDR3 has 13 residues. Germline lookup yields CDR1 GTSNPN and CDR2 SVGIG (reference sequence). Trimming pared 8 bases from V and 6 bases from J, leaving 14 bases between. The CDR3 DNA is TGTGCCGCAGAGTGGACACCTAATTCACCCCTCCACTTT. The encoded protein is CAAEWTPNSPLHF.

The chain recombines TRBV10-3 with TRBJ1-4; 8 nucleotides align to TRBD1. V shed 6 bases, J shed 8 bases, and the junction held 2 bases outside the gene matches. Germline-derived CDR1 and CDR2 are ENHRY and SYGVKD. This CDR3 is built from 12 residues. CDR3 in DNA: TGTGCCATCAGCAGGGGGCGAGAAAAACTGTTTTTT. Its translation: CAISRGREKLFF.

The chain has TRBV7-9 and TRBJ2-1, with TRBD1 as a possible D gene (5 bases). V shed 1 base and J shed 0 bases, with 13 bases lying between them. The CDR3 covers 17 residues. Germline V gene lookup returns CDR1 SEHNR and CDR2 FQNEAQ (reference sequence). In nucleotides, the CDR3 is TGTGCCAGCAGCTTAGTCGTAGGGGCCAGCTCCTACAATGAGCAGTTCTTC. This encodes CASSLVVGASSYNEQFF.

The V gene is TRBV24-1, the J gene TRBJ2-3, with D perhaps matching TRBD2 (6 bases). In germline, CDR1 is KGHDR, CDR2 SFDVKD. Trimming cost V 3 bases and J 5 bases, with 14 bases left between them. There are 15 residues in the CDR3. In nucleotides, the CDR3 is TGTGCCACCAGTGATACAGGACTAACGATAGATACGCAGTATTTT. It codes for CATSDTGLTIDTQYF.

The chain recombines TRBV27 with TRBJ2-1; D may be TRBD2 (6 bases). The CDR3 covers 15 residues. V was trimmed by 2 bases and J by 8 bases, leaving 16 bases between them. Germline V CDR1 and CDR2: MNHEY, SMNVEV (reference sequence). The CDR3: CASSLVTGAKDEQFF. CDR3 nucleotides: TGTGCCAGCAGTTTAGTGACGGGAGCGAAGGATGAGCAGTTCTTC.

The J gene is TRBJ2-4, the V gene TRBV14; 7 bases line up with TRBD1. V gave up 5 bases and J gave up 6 bases; unmatched junction bases: 7. The CDR3 sequence is 14 residues long. The germline gives CDR1 SGHDN, CDR2 FVKESK. Here the CDR3 reads CASSAGTARNIQYF. CDR3 bases: TGTGCCAGCAGCGCCGGGACAGCAAGAAACATTCAGTACTTC.

J is TRBJ2-2 and V is TRBV19; 15 nucleotides agree with TRBD2. J lost 6 bases, V lost 3 bases, and 5 bases had no gene match. The CDR3 extends over 17 amino acids. CDR1 LNHDA and CDR2 SQIVND come from the germline V gene (reference sequence). Here the CDR3 reads CASSIGLAGGPAGELFF. In DNA, the CDR3 is TGTGCCAGTAGTATTGGACTAGCGGGAGGGCCAGCCGGGGAGCTGTTTTTT.

This chain connects TRBV12-3 or TRBV12-4 to TRBJ1-1, with D possibly being TRBD1 (6 bases). The CDR3 runs to 13 residues. V was clipped by 5 bases and J by 5 bases, with 12 bases between them. Here the CDR3 reads CASSALGGTEAFF. The CDR3 DNA follows: TGTGCCAGCAGTGCCCTAGGGGGAACTGAAGCTTTCTTT.

J is TRBJ2-2 and V is TRBV24-1, with 8 bases matching TRBD1. After removal of 1 base from V and 4 bases from J, the junction contained 1 base not matched to a gene. The CDR3 spans 15 residues. Germline V lookup: CDR1 KGHDR, CDR2 SFDVKD. The chain's CDR3 is CATSDFTGGTGELFF. The CDR3 DNA sequence: TGTGCCACCAGTGATTTTACAGGGGGCACCGGGGAGCTGTTTTTT.

The chain is built from TRBV27 and TRBJ1-5, with TRBD1 identical over 7 bases. There are 14 residues in the CDR3. Trimming cost V 6 bases and J 2 bases; bases outside gene matches: 4. CDR1 and CDR2 (germline): MNHEY, SMNVEV (reference sequence). The CDR3: CASRGQGGNQPQHF. CDR3 coding DNA: TGTGCCAGCAGAGGTCAGGGGGGCAATCAGCCCCAGCATTTT.

J is TRBJ2-1 and V is TRBV29-1; D is uncertain. Trimming stripped 1 base from V and 2 bases from J, with 18 bases between. The CDR3 has 17 residues. Germline V gene lookup returns CDR1 SQVTM and CDR2 ANQGSEA. CDR3 DNA sequence: TGCAGCGTTGAAGCCCAACGCGAGCAGGTGCCCTACAATGAGCAGTTCTTC. It translates to CSVEAQREQVPYNEQFF.

The chain recombines TRBV28 with TRBJ1-5; 12 bases align to TRBD1. Germline CDR1 is MDHEN and CDR2 is SYDVKM. V shed 7 bases, J shed 6 bases, and the junction held 7 bases outside the gene matches. This CDR3 contains 15 residues. The CDR3 DNA reads TGTGCCAGCAACCAACCGGGACAGGGGGCTCAGCCCCAGCATTTT. Translated, it gives CASNQPGQGAQPQHF.

The rearrangement joins TRBV28 to TRBJ2-3, with TRBD2 matching over 8 bases. With V trimmed by 4 bases and J by 6 bases, 12 bases remained unmatched. Germline CDR1 reads MDHEN; CDR2 reads SYDVKM. This CDR3 region has 16 residues. The chain's CDR3 is CASSSGGAGVSDTQYF. CDR3 nucleotides: TGTGCCAGCAGTTCGGGAGGGGCGGGAGTATCTGATACGCAGTATTTT.

The chain has TRBV27 and TRBJ2-3; TRBD1 matches 11 bases. V lost 5 bases, J lost 1 base, and 11 bases stayed unmatched. There are 18 residues in the CDR3. The germline gives CDR1 MNHEY, CDR2 SMNVEV (reference sequence). In DNA form, the CDR3 reads TGTGCCAGCAGTAATCTAGGACAGGGGGCAGGGCGCACAGATACGCAGTATTTT. This encodes CASSNLGQGAGRTDTQYF.

The V gene is TRBV24-1, the J gene TRBJ1-2; D gene ambiguous. V shed 4 bases and J shed 3 bases, with 5 bases lying between them. This CDR3 region has 12 residues. CDR1 is KGHDR, CDR2 SFDVKD, per germline. Here the CDR3 DNA reads TGTGCCACCAGTGAGTTCGACTATGGCTACACCTTC. This translates into CATSEFDYGYTF.

The chain combines TRBV10-1 with TRBJ2-1; D gene ambiguous. The germline V gene has CDR1 WNHNN and CDR2 SYGVQD (reference sequence). V dropped 3 bases and J dropped 3 bases, with 9 bases sitting between them. The CDR3 sequence is 14 residues long. The CDR3: CASSEYPGYNEQFF. The CDR3 region has the DNA TGCGCCAGCAGTGAATACCCAGGCTACAATGAGCAGTTCTTC.

V gene TRBV7-2 combines with J gene TRBJ2-1; 12 bases agree with TRBD2. The junction had 8 bases not matched to a gene; V was cut back by 2 bases and J by 9 bases. The CDR3 is 16 residues long. CDR1 is SGHTA and CDR2 is FQGNSA in the germline V gene. The CDR3 DNA is TGTGCCAGCAGCTTATCCCTGACTAGCGGGAGCGGTGAGCAGTTCTTC. Translating gives CASSLSLTSGSGEQFF.

The chain carries TRBV28 and TRBJ2-7, with a tentative D call TRBD1 (6 bases). Germline V gene data show CDR1 as MDHEN and CDR2 as SYDVKM. V was pared by 7 bases and J by 2 bases, with 12 bases between. This CDR3 is 13 amino acids long. The CDR3 region is CASKAQGTYEQYF. CDR3 sequence (DNA): TGTGCCAGCAAGGCACAGGGAACCTACGAGCAGTACTTC.

The V and J genes are TRBV19 and TRBJ1-2; no definite D call. The CDR3 is 14 amino acids. V was clipped by 6 bases and J by 2 bases, with 13 bases between them. Germline CDR1 reads LNHDA; CDR2 reads SQIVND (reference sequence). The CDR3 loop reads CASSPAGVNYGYTF. CDR3 nucleotides: TGTGCCAGTAGCCCGGCGGGAGTAAACTATGGCTACACCTTC.

This chain links TRBV27 with TRBJ1-1; weak D call: TRBD1 (5 bases). Germline assignment: CDR1 MNHEY and CDR2 SMNVEV (reference sequence). The CDR3 length is 12 residues. The ends were cut back, 7 bases at V and 10 bases at J, with 16 bases in the middle. CDR3 in amino acids: CASTPQEGRAFF. The DNA of the CDR3 is TGTGCCAGCACTCCCCAGGAGGGGAGAGCTTTCTTT.

This chain connects TRBV7-2 to TRBJ2-1; D may be TRBD2 (6 bases). Trimming shortened V by 1 base and J by 0 bases, and 10 bases separated the two germline ends. The CDR3 is 16 amino acids. The germline V gene has CDR1 SGHTA and CDR2 FQGNSA. The CDR3 DNA follows: TGTGCCAGCAGCTTAGAATGGGGGGACTCCTACAATGAGCAGTTCTTC. It yields the protein CASSLEWGDSYNEQFF.